This T cell receptor beta chain was captured in a study of T cells in Graves' hyperthyroidism and ophthalmopathy. Researchers amplified the TCR beta CDR3 regions from RNA transcripts. HTBI primers were the set used in a first-round RT-PCR of the TCR CDR3. TCRdb redid the calling of the multiplex PCR reads with MiXCR, one entry per CDR3 protein. The sample shows a few hundred thousand distinct CDR3 sequences, about 45% of them seen only once. In the case of this clonotype: Antigen: not known. Just one base apart from a much larger clone, this may be a read error.

General study results and limits: Ophthalmopathy onset followed model prediction by a median about 6.9 months.

This CDR3 has 15 amino acids. Looked up from germline, CDR1 is SEHNR and CDR2 is FQNEAQ (reference sequence). V was shortened by 5 bases and J by 4 bases, with 17 bases between the two germline ends. The sequencing sample was made of peripheral blood or thyroid tissue (not recorded which). This receptor was identified in a woman aged 18 to 35 with Graves' hyperthyroidism. V is TRBV7-9 and J is TRBJ2-5, with D possibly called TRBD1 or TRBD2 (5 bases each). CDR3 nucleotides: TGTGCCAGCAGCCCATGGGGGTTGGGGTCAGAGACCCAGTACTTC. Translation: CASSPWGLGSETQYF.